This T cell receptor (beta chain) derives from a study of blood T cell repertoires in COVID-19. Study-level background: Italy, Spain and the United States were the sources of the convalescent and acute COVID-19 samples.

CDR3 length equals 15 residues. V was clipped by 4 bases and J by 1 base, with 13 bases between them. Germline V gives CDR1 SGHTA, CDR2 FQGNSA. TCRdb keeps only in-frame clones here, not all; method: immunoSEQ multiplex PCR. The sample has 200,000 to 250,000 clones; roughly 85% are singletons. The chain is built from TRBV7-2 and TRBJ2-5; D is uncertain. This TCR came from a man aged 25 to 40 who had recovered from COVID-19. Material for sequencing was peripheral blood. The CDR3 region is CASSSHTITQETQYF. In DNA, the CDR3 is TGTGCCAGCAGCTCCCATACTATAACCCAAGAGACCCAGTACTTC. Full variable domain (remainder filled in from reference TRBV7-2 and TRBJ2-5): GAGVSQSPSNKVTEKGKDVELRCDPISGHTALYWYRQSLGQGLEFLIYFQGNSAPDKSGLPSDRFSAERTGGSVSTLTIQRTQQEDSAVYLCASSSHTITQETQYFGPGTRLLVL.